Sequencing of this T cell receptor (beta chain) was carried out in a study of cytomegalovirus exposure and HLA in healthy donors. Study conclusions and caveats: Sequencing depth roughly uniform across donors was assumed in presence/absence analyses. In a later analysis, at a false discovery rate of 0.05, 15,000 to 20,000 TCR beta sequences were associated with HLA alleles.

Researchers ran the PCR with 60 Vbeta and 13 Jbeta primers. Method: immunoSEQ multiplex PCR; TCRdb's copy keeps in-frame clones and lacks some. Of 160,000 or so clones in the sample, around three quarters were seen once. The donors (healthy individuals) were bone marrow donors. Regarding this clone: Its antigen is as yet unknown.

This clonotype originated in a man in his forties in good health and CMV-seronegative. The sequenced material came from PBMCs.

As DNA, the CDR3 is TGTGCCAGCAGCGTAGAGGGGCTGAAAGATACGCAGTATTTT. This encodes CASSVEGLKDTQYF. The rearrangement joins TRBV9 to TRBJ2-3, with a possible D match to TRBD1 (5 bases). The germline V gene has CDR1 SGDLS and CDR2 YYNGEE. Trimming shortened V by 0 bases and J by 5 bases, and 10 bases separated the two germline ends. The CDR3 spans 14 residues.